The clone carrying this T cell receptor (beta chain) was counted ten times or more. The CDR3 is 14 amino acids. Looked up from germline, CDR1 is MNHEY and CDR2 is SMNVEV (reference sequence). Trimming took 2 bases from V and 4 from J, leaving 12 bases between them. The sample is drawn from a study of T cells in Graves' hyperthyroidism and ophthalmopathy. Progressors' blood was drawn at hyperthyroidism diagnosis, before ophthalmopathy symptoms. Amplified TCR beta CDR3 regions derived from RNA transcripts. The study used the HTBI primer set for a first-round RT-PCR of the TCR CDR3. MiXCR, applied by TCRdb to the multiplex PCR reads, yields one record per CDR3 protein. The sample records a few hundred thousand distinct CDR3 sequences, around 14% being singletons.

This TCR was sampled from a woman younger than 35 with Graves' hyperthyroidism that later progressed to Graves' ophthalmopathy. Sequencing was performed on blood. The chain uses TRBV27 and TRBJ2-7, with D maybe TRBD2 (5 bases). The CDR3 DNA reads TGTGCCAGCAGTTTAAAGGGAGTAGGGTACGAGCAGTACTTC. Protein product: CASSLKGVGYEQYF.